This TCR beta chain was documented in a study of CD8+ T cells in alopecia areata listed by TCRdb under 2018. The study in broad terms: High-throughput TCRbeta sequencing was used to examine T cell clonal expansion in alopecia areata in both the C3H/HeJ mouse model and human patients. In humans, TCRbeta sequencing was performed on scalp tissue and on sorted CD4+ and CD8+ peripheral blood T cells from healthy controls and from patients with patchy or totalis/universalis alopecia areata. Scalp clonality was compared across normal scalp (n=4), patchy alopecia areata scalp (n=8), and alopecia totalis/universalis scalp (n=8). RNA was extracted with the PAXgene miRNA kit for fixed scalp, the miRNeasy kit for PBMCs, and the RNeasy kit for mouse skin. immunoSEQ multiplex PCR using 35 Vbeta forward primers and 13 Jbeta reverse primers was used to amplify TCRbeta CDR3 regions. What the work shows at the level of the full study, not this receptor alone: Shared TCR sequences between patients were less evident than in mice, which may be partly attributable to HLA diversity in the patient population. Higher clonality and more expanded CD8+ clones were observed in lesional scalp than in normal scalp, particularly in alopecia totalis/universalis, a finding suggestive of antigenic drive. Unlike mouse skin, where gammadelta T cells dominate, normal human skin contains resident alphabeta T cells that get sequenced too, which complicates analysis of the scalp TCR repertoire.

The CDR3 spans 14 residues, from the cysteine through the phenylalanine. Only CDR3 DNA remains: 42 bases, in frame from the first base. Germline trimming amounts to 3 bases on V and 8 bases on J, with 5 as the count of junction bases outside the gene matches. CDR1 and CDR2, looked up from the germline V gene, are MDHEN and SYDVKM. Lesional scalp punch biopsies and peripheral blood were collected from alopecia areata patients. After PBMCs were isolated by density centrifugation and stained for CD3, CD4 and CD8, a FACSAria was used to sort CD4+ and CD8+ T cells. As part of a multicenter biomarker study, untreated alopecia areata patients were recruited. Blood CD8+ T cells from a handful of biomarker-study patients were further sorted into NKG2D-low and NKG2D-high fractions. Concerning this clone itself: There is no known antigen for this receptor. No much larger clonotype is one base removed from it; base qualities were not supplied.

Library creation used the immunoSEQ multiplex PCR assay. To provide template for TCR sequencing, every sample had RNA extracted and reverse transcribed into cDNA. SuperScript III was used for first-strand cDNA synthesis, primed with a 2:1 mix of oligo-dT and random hexamers. Amplification bias was assessed with a synthetic immune receptor repertoire, and residual bias was removed computationally. The published analysis was carried out like this. Raw reads were preprocessed for error removal, and CDR3 was defined according to IMGT conventions as running from the conserved cysteine to phenylalanine. To get clonality, Shannon entropy was normalized by log2 of the number of productive unique TCRs and the result was subtracted from 1. CD4 or CD8 identity of scalp clones was inferred by cross-referencing scalp TCRbeta sequences with sorted blood CD4 and CD8 repertoires. Sourced from immuneACCESS, this table was stored by TCRdb with only in-frame sequences that have V and J called. A share of the clones is absent; for the studies checked, an unresolved V gene accounts for under half, and the remainder has no known explanation. The V and J calls and the clone size are those of that table, but D and trimming were determined from the DNA. This sample lists about 110,000 clones; 50% to 70% were detected once. The ten largest clones add up to 20% to 25% of the sample.

The sequence is built from TRBV28 and TRBJ2-1, with 9 bases aligning to TRBD1. The sample was NKG2D-low CD8+ T cells sorted from blood. The cell subset or site label on this specimen signifies: sorted CD8+ NKG2D-low blood T cells. The sequence was obtained from a human donor with alopecia areata. CDR3 sequence: CASSFGQGIHEQFF. The sequenced DNA: TGTGCCAGCAGTTTTGGACAGGGGATCCATGAGCAGTTCTTC.